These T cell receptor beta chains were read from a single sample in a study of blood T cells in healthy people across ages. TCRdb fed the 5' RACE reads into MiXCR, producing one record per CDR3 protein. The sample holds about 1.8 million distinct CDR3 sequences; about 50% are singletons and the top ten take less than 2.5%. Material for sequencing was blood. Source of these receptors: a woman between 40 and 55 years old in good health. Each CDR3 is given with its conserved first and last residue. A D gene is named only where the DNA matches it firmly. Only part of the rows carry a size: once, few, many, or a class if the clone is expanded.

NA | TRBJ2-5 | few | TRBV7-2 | TGTGCCAGCAGCCCGGGGGCGGGGGTGGAGACCCAGTACTTC | CASSPGAGVETQYF
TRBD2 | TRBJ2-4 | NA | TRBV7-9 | TGTGCCAGCAGCGTAGCGGGGCCCGCAAACATTCAGTACTTC | CASSVAGPANIQYF
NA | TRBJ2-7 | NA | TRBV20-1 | TGCAGTGCTGATAGGACAATGGGACAGTACTTC | CSADRTMGQYF
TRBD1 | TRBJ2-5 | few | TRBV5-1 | TGCGCCAGCAGCCCCGGGACAGCAGCAAGGGAGACCCAGTACTTC | CASSPGTAARETQYF
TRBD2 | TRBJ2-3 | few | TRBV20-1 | TGCAGTGCTCCCCGAACCCCGACTAGCGATACGCAGTATTTT | CSAPRTPTSDTQYF
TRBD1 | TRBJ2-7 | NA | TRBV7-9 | TGTGCCAGCAGTCGGACAGGGGGCATGTACGAGCAGTACTTC | CASSRTGGMYEQYF
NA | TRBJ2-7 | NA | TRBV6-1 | TGTGCCAGCAGTGACCCCGCAGTCGGGGGACACTCCTACGAGCAGTACTTC | CASSDPAVGGHSYEQYF
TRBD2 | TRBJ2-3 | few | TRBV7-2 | TGTGCCAGCAGCCCTTACCGTAGCGGGACCACAGATACGCAGTATTTT | CASSPYRSGTTDTQYF
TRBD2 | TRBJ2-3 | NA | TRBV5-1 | TGCGCCAGCTCGGGGGGGCCGGTGGCAGATACGCAGTATTTT | CASSGGPVADTQYF
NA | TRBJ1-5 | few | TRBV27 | TGTGCCAGCAGTTTGGGCGTTTATCAGCCCCAGCATTTT | CASSLGVYQPQHF
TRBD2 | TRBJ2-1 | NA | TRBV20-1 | TGTAGTGCTAGAGATTATAGCGGGCCCTCCTACAATGAGCAGTTCTTC | CSARDYSGPSYNEQFF
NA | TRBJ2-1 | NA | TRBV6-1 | TGTGCCAGCAGTCCTCAGGTTTACAATGAGCAGTTCTTC | CASSPQVYNEQFF
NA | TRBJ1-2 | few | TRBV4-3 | TGCGCCAGCAGCCCGGGCGGCAGGGCCAACTATGGCTACACCTTC | CASSPGGRANYGYTF
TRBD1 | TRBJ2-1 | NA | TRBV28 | TGTGGCAGCAGCGCACCGGGACAGATACAAAATGAGCAGTTCTTC | CGSSAPGQIQNEQFF